Listed below are T cell receptor beta chains from one sample, sequenced in a study of blood T cells in healthy people across ages. Using its own MiXCR run on the 5' RACE reads, TCRdb lists one record per CDR3 protein. The repertoire consists of 1.5 million to 2 million distinct CDR3 sequences, with 28% occurring once and the leading ten covering over 7%. Sequenced material: blood. The receptors were sampled from a woman in her twenties or thirties in good health. The CDR3 runs from the conserved cysteine through the conserved F or W. A D gene is named only where the DNA matches it firmly. The size field is filled for only some rows; it gives once, few, many or a size class.

clone size: NA
V gene: TRBV7-9
J gene: TRBJ2-5
D gene: TRBD1
CDR3 DNA: TGTGCCAGCAGCTCCCGGGACAGCCCAAGGACCCAGTACTTC
CDR3 protein: CASSSRDSPRTQYF

clone size: many
V gene: TRBV12-3/TRBV12-4
J gene: TRBJ2-1
D gene: TRBD2
CDR3 DNA: TGTGCCAGCAGTTTTCCCAGCGGGGGGGCTGTAAGGGAGCAGTTCTTC
CDR3 protein: CASSFPSGGAVREQFF

clone size: few
V gene: TRBV5-1
J gene: TRBJ2-7
D gene: NA
CDR3 DNA: TGCGCCAGCAGCTTGGCCAGCGTCGTCGGGGACGAGCCCTACGAGCAGTACTTC
CDR3 protein: CASSLASVVGDEPYEQYF

clone size: few
V gene: TRBV6-6
J gene: TRBJ2-3
D gene: NA
CDR3 DNA: TGTGCCAGCAGTTACGAGAGGAAGACGACAGATACGCAGTATTTT
CDR3 protein: CASSYERKTTDTQYF

clone size: NA
V gene: TRBV12-3/TRBV12-4
J gene: TRBJ2-3
D gene: TRBD2
CDR3 DNA: TGTGCCAGCAATACTGGAGTAGCGGGACCCACAGATACGCAGTATTTT
CDR3 protein: CASNTGVAGPTDTQYF

clone size: few
V gene: TRBV7-9
J gene: TRBJ2-3
D gene: NA
CDR3 DNA: TGTGCCAGCAGCCTACCCCGGGGAAAACTCACAGATACGCAGTATTTT
CDR3 protein: CASSLPRGKLTDTQYF

clone size: NA
V gene: TRBV5-5
J gene: TRBJ2-7
D gene: TRBD2
CDR3 DNA: TGTGCCAGCACCCGGAGCGGGGGGACAAGAGAGCAGTACTTC
CDR3 protein: CASTRSGGTREQYF

clone size: few
V gene: TRBV7-2
J gene: TRBJ2-5
D gene: TRBD2
CDR3 DNA: TGTGCCAGCAGCACCGGGACTAGTAGTGAGACCCAGTACTTC
CDR3 protein: CASSTGTSSETQYF

clone size: NA
V gene: TRBV5-1
J gene: TRBJ1-1
D gene: NA
CDR3 DNA: TGCGCCAGCAGCTTGGCACCGGAGGTAAACACTGAAGCTTTCTTT
CDR3 protein: CASSLAPEVNTEAFF

clone size: few
V gene: TRBV7-7
J gene: TRBJ2-5
D gene: TRBD2
CDR3 DNA: TGTGCCAGCAGCCGAACTAGCGGGGGAGTTCAAGAGACCCAGTACTTC
CDR3 protein: CASSRTSGGVQETQYF

clone size: NA
V gene: TRBV12-3/TRBV12-4
J gene: TRBJ2-7
D gene: TRBD2
CDR3 DNA: TGTGCCAGCTCCATGGGCGGGAGTCTCATCCACGAGCAGTACTTC
CDR3 protein: CASSMGGSLIHEQYF

clone size: NA
V gene: TRBV10-3
J gene: TRBJ2-3
D gene: NA
CDR3 DNA: TGTGCCATCAGCCCAACCAACCTCACAGATACGCAGTATTTT
CDR3 protein: CAISPTNLTDTQYF

clone size: NA
V gene: TRBV11-2
J gene: TRBJ2-1
D gene: NA
CDR3 DNA: TGTGCCATCAGGTCCCTTAGCAATCATGAGCAGTTCTTC
CDR3 protein: CAIRSLSNHEQFF

clone size: many
V gene: TRBV24-1
J gene: TRBJ1-2
D gene: TRBD1
CDR3 DNA: TGTGCCACCAGTGACCAGGACAGGAAGCATGGCTACACCTTC
CDR3 protein: CATSDQDRKHGYTF

clone size: NA
V gene: TRBV5-4
J gene: TRBJ2-2
D gene: TRBD2
CDR3 DNA: TGTGCCAGCAGCTTGGCGGGAGGGCCGATCGGGGAGCTGTTTTTT
CDR3 protein: CASSLAGGPIGELFF

clone size: few
V gene: TRBV18
J gene: TRBJ2-2
D gene: NA
CDR3 DNA: TGTGCCAGCTCGCGAAGGAACACCGGGGAGCTGTTTTTT
CDR3 protein: CASSRRNTGELFF

clone size: NA
V gene: TRBV7-2
J gene: TRBJ2-1
D gene: NA
CDR3 DNA: TGTGCCAGCACCGTCCAACAGGGTGGTGAGCAGTTCTTC
CDR3 protein: CASTVQQGGEQFF

clone size: NA
V gene: TRBV30
J gene: TRBJ2-2
D gene: NA
CDR3 DNA: TGTGCCTGGAGTGTTGGCTTGGGGGAGCTGTTTTTT
CDR3 protein: CAWSVGLGELFF

clone size: NA
V gene: TRBV28
J gene: TRBJ2-7
D gene: NA
CDR3 DNA: TGTGCCAGCAGTTTTGGGCCCGGGGAGGCCTACGAGCAGTACTTC
CDR3 protein: CASSFGPGEAYEQYF

clone size: NA
V gene: TRBV7-3
J gene: TRBJ2-7
D gene: NA
CDR3 DNA: TGTGCCAGCAGCCAAATGGGAGGCCGCGGGGGCCGATCCTACGAGCAGTACTTC
CDR3 protein: CASSQMGGRGGRSYEQYF

clone size: NA
V gene: TRBV4-1
J gene: TRBJ1-2
D gene: NA
CDR3 DNA: TGCGCCAGCATCCCGGTCGGCTGGGATGCTAACTATGGCTACACCTTC
CDR3 protein: CASIPVGWDANYGYTF

clone size: few
V gene: TRBV20-1
J gene: TRBJ1-6
D gene: TRBD1
CDR3 DNA: TGCAGTGCCCGGACAGGGTGGGAGAATTCACCCCTCCACTTT
CDR3 protein: CSARTGWENSPLHF

clone size: many
V gene: TRBV11-2
J gene: TRBJ2-5
D gene: TRBD2
CDR3 DNA: TGTGCCAGCAGCTTAGCCGGGGGGGCCAGTGAGACCCAGTACTTC
CDR3 protein: CASSLAGGASETQYF

clone size: few
V gene: TRBV20-1
J gene: TRBJ2-1
D gene: TRBD2
CDR3 DNA: TGCAGTGCTCCCACCTCCGGACTAGCGGGAGCTGAGCAGTTCTTC
CDR3 protein: CSAPTSGLAGAEQFF

clone size: few
V gene: TRBV5-6
J gene: TRBJ2-1
D gene: TRBD2
CDR3 DNA: TGTGCCAGCAGCTTGGTGGTGGGAGGGTACAATGAGCAGTTCTTC
CDR3 protein: CASSLVVGGYNEQFF

clone size: NA
V gene: TRBV20-1
J gene: TRBJ2-3
D gene: NA
CDR3 DNA: TGCAGTGCTGACTTTCTAGGAGATACGCAGTATTTT
CDR3 protein: CSADFLGDTQYF

clone size: few
V gene: TRBV29-1
J gene: TRBJ2-5
D gene: TRBD2
CDR3 DNA: TGCAGCGTTGGGGGGACTAGCGGGAGACAAGAGACCCAGTACTTC
CDR3 protein: CSVGGTSGRQETQYF

clone size: NA
V gene: TRBV6-6
J gene: TRBJ1-2
D gene: NA
CDR3 DNA: TGTGCCAGCAGCCAGGAGGTGGATGGTGGCTACACCTTC
CDR3 protein: CASSQEVDGGYTF

clone size: few
V gene: TRBV20-1
J gene: TRBJ2-3
D gene: TRBD2
CDR3 DNA: TGCAGTGCGCCTAGCGGGAGGGTCAAGGATACGCAGTATTTT
CDR3 protein: CSAPSGRVKDTQYF

clone size: NA
V gene: TRBV2
J gene: TRBJ2-1
D gene: TRBD2
CDR3 DNA: TGTGCCAGCAACGGACTAGCGGGGTACAATGAGCAGTTCTTC
CDR3 protein: CASNGLAGYNEQFF

clone size: many
V gene: TRBV10-3
J gene: TRBJ2-5
D gene: TRBD1
CDR3 DNA: TGTGCCATCAGCAGGGGGGACAGGGGGCTAGAAGAGACCCAGTACTTC
CDR3 protein: CAISRGDRGLEETQYF

clone size: NA
V gene: TRBV5-1
J gene: TRBJ2-2
D gene: NA
CDR3 DNA: TGCGCCAGCAGCTTCACGGGAGTGTACACCGGGGAGCTGTTTTTT
CDR3 protein: CASSFTGVYTGELFF

clone size: few
V gene: TRBV30
J gene: TRBJ2-3
D gene: TRBD2
CDR3 DNA: TGTGCCTGGACTAGCGGGAGGCGATTGGATACGCAGTATTTT
CDR3 protein: CAWTSGRRLDTQYF

clone size: few
V gene: TRBV5-5
J gene: TRBJ1-4
D gene: NA
CDR3 DNA: TGTGCCAGCAGCTTGGTTCTAGGTGGGGAAAAACTGTTTTTT
CDR3 protein: CASSLVLGGEKLFF

clone size: NA
V gene: TRBV9
J gene: TRBJ1-2
D gene: NA
CDR3 DNA: TGTGCCAGCAGCGTAGGGACGGGACTTGGAGGCTACACCTTC
CDR3 protein: CASSVGTGLGGYTF

clone size: NA
V gene: TRBV4-3
J gene: TRBJ2-5
D gene: TRBD2
CDR3 DNA: TGCGCCAGCAGCCAAGATTCATTTCCGGGAGGGCCCCGAGAGACCCAGTACTTC
CDR3 protein: CASSQDSFPGGPRETQYF